Below, 22 T cell receptor beta chains from the same sample are listed, as sequenced in a study of CD8+ T cells in alopecia areata. Following RNA extraction, reverse transcription yielded cDNA that acted as the sequencing template. TCRdb's copy holds only in-frame clones and misses some; the assay was immunoSEQ multiplex PCR. The data contain 200,000 or so clones, approximately 60% of them singletons. The material sequenced was CD8+ T cells sorted from blood. The receptor set was obtained from a human donor in good health.

Remarks on this clone: The CDR3 end shows no conserved phenylalanine or tryptophan, and so a read error is likely. The limits of the CDR3 on the DNA are not certain, so only TCRdb's listed CDR3 is given. The V call is TRBV19, the J call TRBJ1-2; the tabulated D call, TRBD1, remains unverified against the DNA. Germline V CDR1 and CDR2: LNHDA, SQIVND (reference sequence). The CDR3 numbers 11 amino acids, ends counted. The CDR3 here is CASRFPGQLTL.

CDR3 protein: CASEGAGGDQYF. The DNA of the CDR3 is TGTGCCTCCGAGGGAGCGGGCGGAGACCAGTACTTC. This chain connects TRBV6-5 to TRBJ2-5, with D possibly TRBD2 on 6 matching bases. The V gene lost 11 bases and the J gene lost 10 bases, with 20 bases spanning the gap. The CDR3 has 12 amino acids. The V gene's germline CDR1 is MNHEY and CDR2 SVGAGI.

V is TRBV6-1 and J is TRBJ2-3; no reliable D call. V shed 2 bases and J shed 3 bases, with 15 bases lying between them. The CDR3 runs 16 residues. CDR1 and CDR2 from the germline V gene are MNHNS and SASEGT. The CDR3 nucleotides are TGTGCCAGCAGTGAATGGGGATGGGCCGAGACAGATACGCAGTATTTT. This encodes CASSEWGWAETDTQYF.

J is TRBJ1-1 and V is TRBV6-5, with D hard to call. The CDR3 has 12 residues. Germline CDR1 MNHEY, CDR2 SVGAGI. Trimming took off 2 bases at V and 6 bases at J, with 7 bases between the two ends. CDR3 residues: CASSYGGAEAFF. CDR3 in DNA: TGTGCCAGCAGTTACGGTGGGGCTGAAGCTTTCTTT.

This clone was picked up a small number of times. The chain has TRBV13 and TRBJ2-3; the match to TRBD2 covers 10 bases. The CDR3 sequence is 16 residues long. The V segment lost 4 bases and the J segment 5 bases; nucleotides outside the gene matches: 9. In germline, CDR1 is PRHDT, CDR2 FYEKMQ (reference sequence). CDR3 nucleotides: TGTGCCAGCAGCTCCACCAGCGGGGGGGCGGGAGATACGCAGTATTTT. Its protein product is CASSSTSGGAGDTQYF.

This clone was counted ten times or more. V is TRBV7-9 and J is TRBJ2-2; 14 nucleotides match TRBD2. Germline V gene data show CDR1 as SEHNR and CDR2 as FQNEAQ (reference sequence). The J segment lost 2 bases and the V segment lost 5 bases, leaving 10 bases of the junction unmatched. The CDR3 has 19 residues. The DNA for the CDR3 is TGTGCCAGCAGCCCGCGACTAGCGGGGGGGCATAGTAACACCGGGGAGCTGTTTTTT. It encodes CASSPRLAGGHSNTGELFF. Supplemented by reference TRBV7-9 and TRBJ2-2, the full variable domain reads DTGVSQNPRHKITKRGQNVTFRCDPISEHNRLYWYRQTLGQGPEFLTYFQNEAQLEKSRLLSDRFSAERPKGSFSTLEIQRTEQGDSAMYLCASSPRLAGGHSNTGELFFGEGSRLTVL.

This clone was observed a single time. The rearrangement joins TRBV7-6 to TRBJ2-7; 8 nucleotides match TRBD1. The germline gives CDR1 SGHVS, CDR2 FNYEAQ. The V gene end was trimmed by 5 bases and the J gene end by 5 bases; junction bases not matched to a gene: 8. The CDR3 runs 14 residues. The DNA of the CDR3 is TGTGCCAGCAGCCCGGAGCGGACAGGGAACGAGCAGTACTTC. Translating it yields CASSPERTGNEQYF.

This chain uses TRBV7-8 with TRBJ2-7, with a weak D call TRBD2 (5 bases). CDR3 length: 13 residues. CDR1 and CDR2 (germline): SGHVS, FQNEAQ. Trimming cost V 5 bases and J 5 bases, with 13 bases left between them. CDR3 amino acids: CASSPGVMNEQYF. The CDR3 DNA reads as TGTGCCAGCAGCCCCGGGGTGATGAACGAGCAGTACTTC.

V and J are TRBV9 and TRBJ2-6; the match to TRBD1 covers 12 bases. The germline CDR1 and CDR2 sequences are SGDLS and YYNGEE. J gave up 3 bases and V 3 bases, and 10 bases lay outside the gene matches. There are 19 residues in the CDR3. The CDR3 nucleotides read TGTGCCAGCAGCGGGCGAGGGACAGGGGGCGCGTTTGGGGCCAACGTCCTGACTTTC. This codes for CASSGRGTGGAFGANVLTF.

The rearrangement links TRBV25-1 to TRBJ1-1; D is undetermined. This CDR3 spans 13 amino acids. Germline lookup yields CDR1 MGHDK and CDR2 SYGVNS. Trimming cost V 4 bases and J 0 bases, with 6 bases left between them. CDR3 bases: TGTGCCAGCAGTGGGGGTCTGAACACTGAAGCTTTCTTT. This codes for CASSGGLNTEAFF.

This chain joins TRBV29-1 and TRBJ1-1; possibly TRBD1 for D (6 bases). Trimming took off 1 base at V and 0 bases at J, with 15 bases between the two ends. The CDR3 consists of 16 residues. Germline-derived CDR1 and CDR2 are SQVTM and ANQGSEA. The CDR3, as DNA: TGCAGCGTTGAAGTAACCATAGGGGGACTGAACACTGAAGCTTTCTTT. Its translation: CSVEVTIGGLNTEAFF.

V is TRBV7-9 and J is TRBJ2-5; D not resolved. The CDR3 sequence is 13 residues long. The V gene's germline CDR1 is SEHNR and CDR2 FQNEAQ (reference sequence). V dropped 5 bases and J dropped 5 bases, with 12 bases sitting between them. The CDR3 region has the DNA TGTGCCAGCAGCCAAACCCCCGGTGAGACCCAGTACTTC. Translation gives CASSQTPGETQYF.

The chain carries TRBV7-8 and TRBJ2-1; 12 bases fit TRBD2. The J segment lost 9 bases and the V segment lost 4 bases, leaving 16 bases of the junction unmatched. There are 18 residues in the CDR3. Germline CDR1 SGHVS, CDR2 FQNEAQ. CDR3 residues: CASSSQPKLAGGPVEQFF. The CDR3 DNA sequence: TGTGCCAGCAGCTCCCAACCTAAACTAGCGGGGGGCCCGGTTGAGCAGTTCTTC.

The chain recombines TRBV9 with TRBJ1-1, with a possible D match to TRBD1 (6 bases). This CDR3 spans 15 amino acids. V was trimmed by 0 bases and J by 0 bases, leaving 9 bases between them. Germline V gives CDR1 SGDLS, CDR2 YYNGEE. The chain's CDR3 is CASSVGGGLNTEAFF. The DNA for the CDR3 is TGTGCCAGCAGCGTAGGCGGGGGGCTGAACACTGAAGCTTTCTTT.

This chain connects TRBV5-5 to TRBJ1-2, with D unclear. CDR3 length equals 16 residues. V lost 5 bases and J 7 bases, leaving 24 bases between the germline ends. Looked up from germline, CDR1 is SGHKS and CDR2 is YYEKEE (reference sequence). The CDR3 protein is CASSRDSGGRTRGYTF. The CDR3, as DNA: TGTGCCAGCAGTAGAGACTCAGGAGGCCGGACGCGTGGCTACACCTTC. The complete variable domain, with remaining parts taken from reference TRBV5-5 and TRBJ1-2, reads DAGVTQSPTHLIKTRGQQVTLRCSPISGHKSVSWYQQVLGQGPQFIFQYYEKEERGRGNFPDRFSARQFPNYSSELNVNALLLGDSALYLCASSRDSGGRTRGYTFGSGTRLTVV.

The V and J genes are TRBV9 and TRBJ1-1; no firm D call. This CDR3 is 14 amino acids long. Trimming took off 4 bases at V and 1 base at J, with 11 bases between the two ends. Looked up from germline, CDR1 is SGDLS and CDR2 is YYNGEE. This CDR3 reads CASSPSQENTEAFF. The CDR3 nucleotides are TGTGCCAGCAGCCCCTCCCAAGAGAACACTGAAGCTTTCTTT.

The chain recombines TRBV29-1 with TRBJ1-2; a possible D gene is TRBD1 (5 bases). This CDR3 region has 13 residues. V gave up 3 bases and J gave up 6 bases, with 14 bases separating them. CDR1 SQVTM and CDR2 ANQGSEA come from the germline V gene. CDR3 loop: CSVEGRDVDGYTF. CDR3 DNA sequence: TGCAGCGTTGAGGGGCGGGATGTCGATGGCTACACCTTC.

This chain links TRBV11-2 with TRBJ1-2, with D unclear. The CDR3 has 12 amino acids. Trimming stripped 3 bases from V and 8 bases from J, with 10 bases between. The germline CDR1 and CDR2 sequences are SGHAT and FQNNGV. The CDR3, as DNA: TGTGCCAGCAGCTTCCACACAGCGGGCTACACCTTC. Protein product: CASSFHTAGYTF.

The rearrangement uses TRBV5-1 and TRBJ1-1, with D possibly TRBD1 on 5 matching bases. Germline V gene lookup returns CDR1 SGHRS and CDR2 YFSETQ. The CDR3 length is 12 residues. The V end lost 4 bases, the J end lost 6 bases, and 10 bases lay between the germline ends. This CDR3 is CASSPGTPEAFF. The CDR3 nucleotides are TGCGCCAGCAGCCCTGGGACGCCTGAAGCTTTCTTT.

A few counts support this clone. This rearrangement joins TRBV30 to TRBJ2-3; 8 nucleotides line up with TRBD1. Losses at the gene ends were 3 bases for V and 2 bases for J; bases not matched to a gene: 4. Germline-derived CDR1 and CDR2 are GTSNPN and SVGIG (reference sequence). The CDR3 extends over 14 amino acids. This chain's CDR3 is CAWSQGAITDTQYF. The CDR3 DNA follows: TGTGCCTGGAGCCAGGGGGCCATCACAGATACGCAGTATTTT.

The sample holds a few counts of this clone. The genes are TRBV5-4 and TRBJ2-3, with TRBD1 matching over 9 bases. Germline loops: CDR1 SGHNT, CDR2 YYREEE (reference sequence). The CDR3 totals 16 residues. The trim removed 4 bases at V and 0 bases at J, leaving 6 bases unmatched. CDR3 sequence (DNA): TGTGCCAGCAGCGCCCGGGACAGGGTTAGCACAGATACGCAGTATTTT. Encoded protein: CASSARDRVSTDTQYF.

This clone was found a few times. The genes are TRBV10-2 and TRBJ2-3; weak D call: TRBD2 (6 bases). The CDR3 is 15 residues long. In germline, CDR1 is WSHSY, CDR2 SAAADI. Trimming took 6 bases from V and 2 from J, leaving 15 bases between them. The CDR3 is CASSAMTRSTDTQYF. CDR3 bases: TGCGCCAGCAGCGCTATGACTAGATCCACAGATACGCAGTATTTT.